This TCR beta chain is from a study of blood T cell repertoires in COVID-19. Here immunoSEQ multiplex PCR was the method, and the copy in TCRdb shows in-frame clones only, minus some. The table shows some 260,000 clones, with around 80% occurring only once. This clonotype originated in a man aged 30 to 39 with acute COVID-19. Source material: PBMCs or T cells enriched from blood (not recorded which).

This chain's CDR3 is CASSMQGGNTEAFF. The CDR3 coding sequence is TGTGCCAGCAGTATGCAGGGAGGGAACACTGAAGCTTTCTTT. V gene TRBV6-2 or TRBV6-3 combines with J gene TRBJ1-1; possibly TRBD1 for D (5 bases). CDR1 and CDR2 (germline): MNHEY, SVGEGT. V was trimmed by 5 bases and J by 1 base, leaving 11 bases between them. CDR3 length equals 14 residues.